This T cell receptor beta chain was sequenced for a study of blood T cell repertoires in COVID-19. For the study at large: Spain, Italy and the United States supplied samples that represented acute and convalescent COVID-19. T cells, B-cell-depleted T cells, or PBMCs provided the cDNA or gDNA that served as material.

CDR3 length: 15 amino acids. Germline trimming cut 1 base from V and 5 bases from J; bases unmatched to any gene: 6. Germline V lookup: CDR1 SGHAT, CDR2 FQNNGV. In the authors' workflow: The assay estimated nucleated cells by amplifying reference gene primers. Assay used: immunoSEQ multiplex PCR; TCRdb lists only in-frame clones, some missing. Clone size and V and J calls were adopted from that table, with D and trimming inferred from the DNA. The table has just over 85,000 clones, roughly nine tenths seen once. The TCR originated in a man aged 45-60 years with acute or convalescent COVID-19. V usage is TRBV11-2 and J usage is TRBJ2-7; 9 nucleotides line up with TRBD2. Sequencing was done on a sample of peripheral blood. The CDR3 region has the DNA TGTGCCAGCAGCTTAGTAGGAGCGGGGGGTCACGAGCAGTACTTC. It specifies CASSLVGAGGHEQYF.